This record covers a single TCR beta chain. This clone's antigen is unknown. Base qualities are not at hand, and no much larger clone is one base apart. The sample belongs to a study of blood T cell repertoires in COVID-19 (dated by TCRdb to 2020 to 2022). In the study overall: Collaborator samples came from the United States, Italy and Spain and covered acute and convalescent phases of COVID-19. The prospective study material was composed of cDNA or gDNA derived from T cells, B-cell-depleted T cells, or PBMCs. Subjects who had been exposed to COVID-19, were actively infected with it, or had recovered from it provided the deeply sampled blood TCRbeta repertoires that made up the dataset. The repertoires were released in a freely available public database meant as a resource for research on the immune response to SARS-CoV-2. The samples were drawn from the first 160 participants of the ongoing ImmuneRACE study and from 1,200 or so subjects provided by 6 global collaborators. Nearly every sample came with metadata listing a de-identified subject ID, COVID-19 status, age in years and sex. Where available, HLA class I and class II types were taken from metadata supplied by the sample provider and were not determined by assay-based typing.

In the prospective study, participants were roughly 18 to 100 years old, resided in around 25 geographic areas of the United States, and were enrolled through a virtual design. To assign participants to cohorts, the prospective study relied on clinical history that participants themselves reported in a screening survey and a study questionnaire. Recovered participants in ImmuneRACE Cohort 3 were defined as having two consecutive negative NP/OP PCR tests, clearance from a healthcare professional, or resolution of symptoms. In the prospective study, whole blood, serum and a nasopharyngeal or oropharyngeal swab were collected from each participant by mobile phlebotomists. Additional blood draws and questionnaires over a roughly two-month period could optionally be provided by prospective study participants. Prospective study blood samples were shipped either frozen or at room temperature before DNA extraction.

The study at large found these results: Clinical and demographic metadata were provided uncurated, with the amount varying by source and participant.

TCRbeta CDR3 regions were amplified from genomic DNA using the immunoSEQ Assay, a bias-controlled multiplex PCR. As for how the authors treated the data: The number of nucleated cells in each sample was estimated from the amplification of reference gene primers within the assay. To quantify the absolute abundance of each unique TCRbeta CDR3 rearrangement, sequence reads were collapsed and filtered. For each sample, productive Simpson clonality was calculated as the square root of Simpson's diversity index over productive rearrangements. TCRdb's version of the immuneACCESS table is confined to in-frame rearrangements and falls short of the full clone set. An unresolved V gene accounts for under half of the shortfall where checked; the remainder is of unknown origin. That table supplies the V and J calls and clone size; D and trimming were determined from the DNA. Counted in this sample were some 250,000 clones; roughly 90% of them appeared once. The top ten constitute 8% to 10% of the sample.

The CDR3 spans 16 residues, from the cysteine through the phenylalanine. Only the CDR3 portion is preserved as DNA: 48 bases, with reading frame beginning at the first base. Looking up the germline V gene yields CDR1 MNHEY and CDR2 SVGAGI. For this chain, trimming is 4 bases at the V end and 7 bases at the J end, and the number of junction bases without a gene match is 11. This TCR was recovered from a man in his forties who had recovered from COVID-19. Recombination connected TRBV6-5 to TRBJ2-7; 12 of the junction bases match TRBD1. Sequenced input: PBMCs or T cells enriched from blood (not recorded which). CDR3 sequence: CASSFPKGQGASEQYF. DNA sequence: TGTGCCAGCAGTTTTCCTAAGGGACAGGGGGCGAGTGAGCAGTACTTC.